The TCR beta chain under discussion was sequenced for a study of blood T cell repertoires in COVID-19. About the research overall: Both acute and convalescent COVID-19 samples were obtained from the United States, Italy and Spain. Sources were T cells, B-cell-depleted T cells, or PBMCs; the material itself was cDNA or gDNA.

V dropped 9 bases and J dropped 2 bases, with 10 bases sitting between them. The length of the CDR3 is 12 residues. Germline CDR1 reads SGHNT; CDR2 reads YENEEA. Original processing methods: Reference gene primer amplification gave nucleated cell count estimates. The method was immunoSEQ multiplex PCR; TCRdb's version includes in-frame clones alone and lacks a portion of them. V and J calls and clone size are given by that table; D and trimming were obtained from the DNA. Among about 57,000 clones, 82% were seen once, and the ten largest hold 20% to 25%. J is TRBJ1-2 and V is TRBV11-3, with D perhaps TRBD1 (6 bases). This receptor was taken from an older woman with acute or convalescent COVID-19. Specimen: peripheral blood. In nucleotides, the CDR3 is TGTGCCAGATCAGGGGTCAACTATGGCTACACCTTC. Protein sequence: CARSGVNYGYTF.